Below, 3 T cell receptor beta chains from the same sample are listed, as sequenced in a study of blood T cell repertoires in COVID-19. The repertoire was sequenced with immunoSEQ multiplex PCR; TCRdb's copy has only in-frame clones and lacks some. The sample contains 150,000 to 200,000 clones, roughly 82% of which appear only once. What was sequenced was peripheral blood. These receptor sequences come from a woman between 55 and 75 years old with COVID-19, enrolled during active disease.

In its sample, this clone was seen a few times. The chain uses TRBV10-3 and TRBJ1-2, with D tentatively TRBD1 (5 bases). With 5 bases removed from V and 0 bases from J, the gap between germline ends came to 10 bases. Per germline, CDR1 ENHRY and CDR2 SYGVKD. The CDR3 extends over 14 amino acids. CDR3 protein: CAISRQGSNYGYTF. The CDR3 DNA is TGTGCCATCAGTCGCCAGGGATCTAACTATGGCTACACCTTC.

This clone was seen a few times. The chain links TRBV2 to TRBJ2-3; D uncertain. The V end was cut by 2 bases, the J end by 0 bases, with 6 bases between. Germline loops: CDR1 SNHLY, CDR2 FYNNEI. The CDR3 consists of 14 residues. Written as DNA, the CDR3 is TGTGCCAGCAGTGAAATTCTTAGCACAGATACGCAGTATTTT. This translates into CASSEILSTDTQYF. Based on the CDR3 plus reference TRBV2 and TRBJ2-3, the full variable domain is EPEVTQTPSHQVTQMGQEVILRCVPISNHLYFYWYRQILGQKVEFLVSFYNNEISEKSEIFDDQFSVERPDGSNFTLKIRSTKLEDSAMYFCASSEILSTDTQYFGPGTRLTVL.

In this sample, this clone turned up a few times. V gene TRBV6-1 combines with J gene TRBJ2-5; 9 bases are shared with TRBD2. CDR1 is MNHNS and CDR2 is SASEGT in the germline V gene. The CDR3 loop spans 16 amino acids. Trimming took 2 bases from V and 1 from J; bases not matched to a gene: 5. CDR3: CASSEMAGGPQETQYF. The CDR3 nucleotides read TGTGCCAGCAGTGAAATGGCGGGAGGGCCCCAAGAGACCCAGTACTTC.